Below, one T cell receptor (beta chain) is given with its context. The sample holds many counts of this clonotype. Its antigen is not yet known. No base quality information exists; no much larger clone differs at one position. The data were obtained in a study of blood T cells in healthy people across ages (dated by TCRdb to about 2015). Study-level background: In model experiments, template switching captured about one uniquely barcoded TCR beta cDNA molecule for every two T cells. To track age-related changes in TCR beta repertoire diversity, the study relied on deep sequencing normalized with unique cDNA molecular identifiers. For two donors (one aged 18 to 30 and one aged 80 or older), the study analyzed two additional independent replicas of 1 million unique cDNA reads from the same blood draw. The donors were split into four age groups: young (average around 15 years), middle-aged (about 40), aged (about 56) and long-lived (roughly 77). General study outcomes and caveats: Compared with the aged group, more naive CD4+ T cells, fewer expanded clones and increased TCR diversity were shown by the long-lived group, suggesting age selection. A strong correlation was found between observed TCR beta diversity and the percentage of naive T cells measured by flow cytometry. Estimates of total diversity based on one million sequenced T cells were considered lower bounds and underestimates. Bulk unsorted PBMC profiling prevented conclusive comparison of naive and antigen-experienced compartments. As age increased, observed TCR beta diversity per million T cells dropped in a roughly linear way, and a significant reduction was already evident by age approximately 40. The CMV infection status of donors was not known, potentially confounding age-related changes in expanded clonotypes.

The library was generated by 5' RACE. Sequencing used an Illumina HiSeq 2500. The second PCR ran for roughly 7 to 12 cycles and used a J-beta primer mix along with a sample-barcoded 5' primer. A template-switch 5' adaptor carrying 12 random nucleotides introduced a unique molecular identifier onto each TCR beta cDNA molecule. Each sample yielded at least 3 million CDR3-containing paired-end reads. First-strand cDNA synthesis was performed from all RNA using the Mint cDNA synthesis kit, with priming by a TRBC-specific oligonucleotide. After uracil-DNA glycosylase treatment, a first 18-cycle PCR used universal primers M1SS and BC2_uni_R on all cDNA. The authors' pipeline ran thus. Normalization of each sample was performed by random selection of 1 million high-quality reads, each carrying a distinct molecular identifier. Instead of being binned into consensus sequences, reads with shared molecular identifiers were discarded. CDR3 identification, clonotype clustering and error correction used MiTCR with a Q25 quality threshold and the strictest error-elimination algorithm. A nonparametric unseen species model with Euler transformation was used to estimate lower-bound total TCR beta diversity. The public reads were reanalyzed by TCRdb: fastp trimming at Q25, MiXCR alignment, in-frame beta chains only. Rows with a matching CDR3 protein are joined into one entry that keeps the most common DNA and genes. The V and J calls reflect TCRdb's pipeline rather than the authors' work. This sample holds around 990,000 distinct CDR3 sequences; roughly 24% were observed only once. The ten largest clones add up to less than 0.85% of the sample.

The donors were 40 or so Caucasian individuals from Russia, aged roughly 6 to 100 years, who were systemically healthy. Around 10 milliliters of peripheral blood were collected from each donor into EDTA-treated Vacutainer tubes. Ficoll-Paque density-gradient centrifugation was used to isolate PBMCs, with at least 6 million obtained per sample. Total RNA, at least 5 micrograms per sample, was extracted from PBMCs with Trizol reagent. For every donor, flow cytometry on a PBMC aliquot measured the percentage of naive CD45RAhigh/CD27high T cells. CDR1 and CDR2, per the germline V gene, are SQVTM and ANQGSEA. Cut back by 4 bases and 2 bases, the V and J ends lie 11 bases apart. From the cysteine up to the phenylalanine, the CDR3 has a length of 13 residues. CDR3 DNA only is kept here, 39 bases in frame from base 1. The same data also went into a second study, on T cells of mothers and their children. That second publication adds: Nine systemically healthy Caucasian individuals, comprising three mothers and their six children, were included as donors. cDNA synthesis consumed the entire amount of extracted RNA, loaded at approximately 1.6 ug RNA in each 15 ul reaction. In the second PCR, sample barcodes and 2-4 random nucleotides were introduced via the M1S primer. More than 9 million TCR beta CDR3 reads were obtained from each mother, and some 3 million reads were obtained from each child. Thymic selection shapes the output of TCR recombination in a similar way in related and unrelated pairs, and inherited differences have a minor effect. Related mother-child pairs always showed normalized repertoire overlap that was slightly higher than in unrelated mother-child pairs, though the difference was never significant. No persistent microchimeric T cell clones were found, with a detection sensitivity of roughly 99 clones per million clonotypes. In the study, deep NGS was used to compare the TCR beta repertoires of mothers and children, and features distinguishing related mother-child pairs from unrelated individuals were sought. On average, the children were roughly 12 +/- 4 years old, while the mothers were 40 +/- 4 years old. After adapter ligation was performed with NEBNext reagents, the libraries were sequenced on an Illumina HiSeq 2000 with 100+100 nt paired-end reads. To prevent cross-contamination, the mother and child libraries were prepared one month apart and sequenced in separate runs. For each donor, somewhere between 500,000 and 2,000,000 distinct TCR beta clonotypes were identified. Naive TCR beta clonotypes were estimated from low-frequency clonotypes matched to each donor's FACS-determined naive share, without sorting.

This receptor chain uses TRBV29-1 and TRBJ1-1, with no confidently assigned D gene. Sequenced: blood. This TCR came from a girl aged 2 to 9 in good health. The DNA is TGCAGCGTTGCGGGGATTCTTAACACTGAAGCTTTCTTT. Translated, it gives CSVAGILNTEAFF.